This TCR beta chain was profiled in a study of CD8 T cells in ankylosing spondylitis. MiXCR, run by TCRdb on the 5' RACE reads, gives a single entry per CDR3 protein. The sample records 250,000 or so distinct CDR3 sequences, 20% to 30% being singletons. Trimming took 7 bases from V and 6 from J; bases not matched to a gene: 9. The length of the CDR3 is 15 residues. This clonotype has more than one count but fewer than ten. Sequencing used blood, either unsorted or a sorted T cell fraction (not recorded which). This chain uses TRBV12-3 or TRBV12-4 with TRBJ2-1, with 10 bases fitting TRBD1. The receptor comes from a male donor with ankylosing spondylitis or in good health (not recorded which). The DNA for the CDR3 is TGTGCCAGCACCTCACCCGGGACAGGGGTCAATGAGCAGTTCTTC. Protein sequence: CASTSPGTGVNEQFF.